This T cell receptor (beta chain) was sequenced for a study of blood T cell repertoires in COVID-19. Looked up from germline, CDR1 is MNHNS and CDR2 is SASEGT. The CDR3 totals 15 residues. After removal of 3 bases from V and 1 base from J, the junction contained 4 bases not matched to a gene. Clones were sequenced by immunoSEQ multiplex PCR, and TCRdb holds only the in-frame ones, with some missing. The sample shows 65,000 to 85,000 clones, over 80% of them seen only once. The TCR was taken from a human donor in a cohort sampled during active COVID-19. The chain links TRBV6-1 to TRBJ2-7, with 9 nucleotides matching TRBD1. Sequenced: peripheral blood. The CDR3 region has the DNA TGTGCCAGCAGTGACCCTGGGACAGGGTCCTACGAGCAGTACTTC. It encodes CASSDPGTGSYEQYF.